This T cell receptor (beta chain) comes out of a study of CD8 T cells in ankylosing spondylitis. Study-level results: CD8+ by phenotype, disease-linked clones were relatively rare in peripheral blood. In ankylosing spondylitis blood, a motif of seven or eight highly homologous TCR beta variants appeared characteristic.

TCRdb independently ran MiXCR on the 5' RACE reads; one entry per CDR3 protein. The sample lists around 430,000 distinct CDR3 sequences; 17% were seen once. V was pared by 4 bases and J by 3 bases, with 10 bases of the junction left unmatched. This CDR3 spans 16 amino acids. The V gene's germline CDR1 is SGDLS and CDR2 YYNGEE. This clonotype was observed a handful of times. Its antigen is unidentified. Sequencing input: blood, either unsorted or a sorted T cell fraction (not recorded which). This receptor was taken from a male donor with ankylosing spondylitis. The rearrangement links TRBV9 to TRBJ2-3; 8 positions match TRBD1. The chain's CDR3 is CASSSQGAGWTDTQYF. The CDR3 DNA reads TGTGCCAGCAGCTCCCAGGGGGCAGGGTGGACAGATACGCAGTATTTT.